This T cell receptor (beta chain) was recorded in a study of shared clonotypes between healthy human individuals. General observations from the study: Clonotypes which were not shared had lower generation probabilities than clonotypes that all four donors shared.

The repertoire was sequenced with immunoSEQ multiplex PCR; TCRdb's copy has only in-frame clones and lacks some. In the table there are some 630,000 clones, 96% of which are singletons. Positive CCR7 selection of CD45RO-negative cells yielded the naive CD8 cells, and terminally differentiated effector memory CD45RA+ cells were excluded. Per the germline V gene, CDR1 is MGHRA and CDR2 is YSYEKL. Trimming took off 2 bases at V and 3 bases at J, with 14 bases between the two ends. This CDR3 has 15 amino acids. Turning to this clone: The antigen remains undetermined.

The receptor was derived from a young woman in good health. Specimen: naive CD8+ T cells sorted from blood. This chain joins TRBV4-1 and TRBJ2-7; D unclear. Here the CDR3 DNA reads TGCGCCAGCAGCCAAAAAGGACCCAGCGACTACGAGCAGTACTTC. Protein sequence: CASSQKGPSDYEQYF.